This TCR beta chain came from a study of blood T cell repertoires in COVID-19. Study summary: Samples representing acute and convalescent COVID-19 were sourced from the United States, Italy and Spain.

Under the authors' procedure: Amplification from reference gene primers served as the basis for estimated nucleated cell counts. Here immunoSEQ multiplex PCR was the method, and the copy in TCRdb shows in-frame clones only, minus some. V, J and clone size are those of that table, while D and trimming were read from the DNA. The table includes about 42,000 clones, roughly 80% detected once. CDR3 length: 15 residues. The V end was cut by 4 bases, the J end by 1 base, with 13 bases between. Germline V lookup: CDR1 LGHDT, CDR2 YNNKEL (reference sequence). The chain combines TRBV3-1 (or the pseudogene TRBV3-2) with TRBJ1-1; a weak D match, TRBD1 (5 bases). The origin of this receptor is a woman in her 70s with acute or convalescent COVID-19. The sequenced material came from peripheral blood. The CDR3 DNA follows: TGTGCCAGCAGCCTACAGGCGCTAGAGAACACTGAAGCTTTCTTT. Translated: CASSLQALENTEAFF.